The 17 T cell receptor beta chains presented below share a single source sample, sequenced in a study of blood T cell repertoires in COVID-19. Profiled with immunoSEQ multiplex PCR; TCRdb holds only in-frame clones, not every one. The table records under 55,000 clones, 89% of them present only once. The source material was peripheral blood. The source of these receptors is a human donor in a cohort sampled during active COVID-19.

J is TRBJ2-1 and V is TRBV11-2, with 7 bases fitting TRBD2. J lost 9 bases, V lost 3 bases, and 8 bases had no gene match. The germline V gene has CDR1 SGHAT and CDR2 FQNNGV. This CDR3 is 14 amino acids long. DNA for the CDR3: TGTGCCAGCAGCTTTGAGAGACGCGGGAGTGAGCAGTTCTTC. Translation gives CASSFERRGSEQFF.

The CDR3 sequence is CASRYSGGARDTQYF. The CDR3 coding sequence is TGTGCCAGCAGGTATAGCGGGGGGGCAAGAGATACGCAGTATTTT. The rearrangement joins TRBV3-1 (or the pseudogene TRBV3-2) to TRBJ2-3, with 11 bases aligning to TRBD2. The V and J ends lost 6 bases and 5 bases, in that order; junction bases with no gene match: 7. This CDR3 is 15 amino acids long. Looked up from germline, CDR1 is LGHDT and CDR2 is YNNKEL (reference sequence).

The chain recombines TRBV10-2 with TRBJ2-1; 12 positions agree with TRBD2. Losses at the gene ends were 7 bases for V and 4 bases for J; bases not matched to a gene: 2. The CDR3 totals 14 residues. Germline CDR1 and CDR2: WSHSY and SAAADI. The CDR3 spells CASKTSGSYNEQFF. DNA of the CDR3: TGCGCCAGCAAGACTAGCGGGAGTTACAATGAGCAGTTCTTC.

The CDR3 protein is CASSPLRSSELAKNIQYF. CDR3 coding DNA: TGTGCCAGCTCACCCCTACGATCTAGTGAACTAGCCAAAAACATTCAGTACTTC. The V gene is TRBV18, the J gene TRBJ2-4; D not resolved. V lost 3 bases, J lost 0 bases, and 18 bases lay in between. Germline lookup yields CDR1 KGHSH and CDR2 LQKENI. This CDR3 spans 18 amino acids.

The chain links TRBV27 to TRBJ2-1, with D unclear. The V end lost 2 bases, the J end lost 4 bases, and 12 bases lay between the germline ends. The CDR3 loop spans 15 amino acids. From germline, CDR1 is MNHEY and CDR2 SMNVEV (reference sequence). CDR3 in amino acids: CASSLRGSQYNEQFF. Written as DNA, the CDR3 is TGTGCCAGCAGTTTACGCGGCTCCCAATACAATGAGCAGTTCTTC.

The CDR3 region has the DNA TGTGCCAGTAGATTAACTAGCAGCTCCTACAATGAGCAGTTCTTC. Translated, it gives CASRLTSSSYNEQFF. The chain has TRBV19 and TRBJ2-1; tentatively, D is TRBD2 (6 bases). The ends were cut back, 6 bases at V and 0 bases at J, with 12 bases in the middle. CDR1 and CDR2 from the germline V gene are LNHDA and SQIVND (reference sequence). The CDR3 has 15 amino acids. Looking up the rest from reference TRBV19 and TRBJ2-1 gives the full variable domain: DGGITQSPKYLFRKEGQNVTLSCEQNLNHDAMYWYRQDPGQGLRLIYYSQIVNDFQKGDIAEGYSVSREKKESFPLTVTSAQKNPTAFYLCASRLTSSSYNEQFFGPGTRLTVL.

As regards this clone: The germline gene is not matched at one end of the junction; a read error may be the cause. The chain joins TRBV10-3 to TRBJ1-6; TRBD1 aligns across 10 bases. The length of the CDR3 is 13 residues. Per germline, CDR1 ENHRY and CDR2 SYGVKD. The CDR3 reads CAVRDRGGSPLHF. Written as DNA, the CDR3 is TGTGCCGTCAGGGACAGGGGCGGGTCACCCCTCCACTTT.

The chain combines TRBV3-1 (or the pseudogene TRBV3-2) with TRBJ2-5; 10 positions agree with TRBD2. CDR3 length equals 17 residues. The J segment lost 0 bases and the V segment lost 0 bases, leaving 4 bases of the junction unmatched. Germline V gene sequence: CDR1 LGHDT, CDR2 YNNKEL (reference sequence). CDR3 sequence reads: CASSQDRLAGDQETQYF. The DNA of the CDR3 is TGTGCCAGCAGCCAAGATCGTCTAGCGGGGGACCAAGAGACCCAGTACTTC.

By share, this clone counts as medium-sized. The chain joins TRBV5-1 to TRBJ1-2, with 8 bases aligning to TRBD1. J lost 7 bases, V lost 2 bases, and 19 bases had no gene match. Germline V lookup: CDR1 SGHRS, CDR2 YFSETQ. This CDR3 is built from 18 residues. The CDR3 DNA sequence: TGCGCCAGCAGCTTTGACCTTGGGACCGACAGGGGTTATGGTGGCTACACCTTC. It specifies CASSFDLGTDRGYGGYTF.

This clone was seen just once. The chain joins TRBV5-1 to TRBJ2-7; 7 nucleotides agree with TRBD1. V lost 0 bases to trimming and J lost 0 bases; unmatched junction nucleotides: 6. The CDR3 consists of 16 residues. From germline, CDR1 is SGHRS and CDR2 YFSETQ. Here the CDR3 DNA reads TGCGCCAGCAGCTTGGAATTGTGGACAGGCTCCTACGAGCAGTACTTC. As protein: CASSLELWTGSYEQYF.

The gene calls are TRBV7-9 and TRBJ1-2; TRBD1 might be the D (5 bases). Per germline, CDR1 SEHNR and CDR2 FQNEAQ (reference sequence). Trimming shortened V by 1 base and J by 8 bases, and 11 bases separated the two germline ends. This CDR3 is 13 amino acids long. The CDR3 spells CASSLDAGRGYTF. The CDR3 DNA reads TGTGCCAGCAGCTTAGATGCAGGGCGCGGCTACACCTTC.

The V call is TRBV23-1, the J call TRBJ2-1, with 7 positions matching TRBD2. TRBV23-1 is an ORF; its function is uncertain. The CDR3 runs to 16 residues. The ends lost 3 bases at V and 2 bases at J; junction bases unmatched: 7. The CDR3 is CASSHQLADTYNEQFF. CDR3 nucleotide sequence: TGCGCCAGCAGTCACCAGCTAGCGGATACCTACAATGAGCAGTTCTTC.

This clone occurred once. This rearrangement joins TRBV6-2 or TRBV6-3 to TRBJ2-3; 10 bases map to TRBD2. In germline, CDR1 is MNHEY, CDR2 SVGEGT. The trim removed 10 bases at V and 6 bases at J, leaving 13 bases unmatched. The CDR3 spans 15 residues. The CDR3 DNA reads as TGTGCCACCATCCCAAATAGCGGGGGGCGGGATACGCAGTATTTT. Translating it yields CATIPNSGGRDTQYF.

The V and J genes are TRBV6-6 and TRBJ1-1; 8 bases agree with TRBD1. Germline V CDR1 and CDR2: MNHNY, SVGAGI (reference sequence). V lost 5 bases and J lost 1; bases outside the gene matches: 6. The CDR3 contains 15 residues. CDR3 sequence: CASSPDRGGNTEAFF. The CDR3 coding sequence is TGTGCCAGCAGTCCCGACAGGGGAGGGAACACTGAAGCTTTCTTT.

The V and J genes are TRBV3-1 (or the pseudogene TRBV3-2) and TRBJ2-3; tentative D call: TRBD2 (7 bases). There are 17 residues in the CDR3. Trimming took 0 bases from V and 0 from J, leaving 13 bases between them. CDR1 and CDR2 (germline): LGHDT, YNNKEL (reference sequence). The DNA of the CDR3 is TGTGCCAGCAGCCAAGATCTCCGGGGGGCCAGCACAGATACGCAGTATTTT. Its protein product is CASSQDLRGASTDTQYF.

This clone was detected once. V usage is TRBV6-2 or TRBV6-3 and J usage is TRBJ2-5, with 11 bases aligning to TRBD2. This CDR3 has 16 residues. The V segment lost 0 bases and the J segment 3 bases; nucleotides outside the gene matches: 3. Per germline, CDR1 MNHEY and CDR2 SVGEGT. CDR3 loop: CASSYSLLAGEETQYF. The CDR3 DNA sequence: TGTGCCAGCAGTTACTCTCTACTAGCGGGGGAAGAGACCCAGTACTTC.

This sequence joins TRBV10-3 and TRBJ2-7, with a weak D call TRBD1 (5 bases). The CDR3 length is 15 residues. Germline-derived CDR1 and CDR2 are ENHRY and SYGVKD. Between the trimmed V and J ends, which lost 4 bases and 2 bases, there was a span of 15 bases. The chain's CDR3 is CAISGVGANPYEQYF. DNA of the CDR3: TGTGCCATCAGTGGGGTTGGGGCGAACCCCTACGAGCAGTACTTC.